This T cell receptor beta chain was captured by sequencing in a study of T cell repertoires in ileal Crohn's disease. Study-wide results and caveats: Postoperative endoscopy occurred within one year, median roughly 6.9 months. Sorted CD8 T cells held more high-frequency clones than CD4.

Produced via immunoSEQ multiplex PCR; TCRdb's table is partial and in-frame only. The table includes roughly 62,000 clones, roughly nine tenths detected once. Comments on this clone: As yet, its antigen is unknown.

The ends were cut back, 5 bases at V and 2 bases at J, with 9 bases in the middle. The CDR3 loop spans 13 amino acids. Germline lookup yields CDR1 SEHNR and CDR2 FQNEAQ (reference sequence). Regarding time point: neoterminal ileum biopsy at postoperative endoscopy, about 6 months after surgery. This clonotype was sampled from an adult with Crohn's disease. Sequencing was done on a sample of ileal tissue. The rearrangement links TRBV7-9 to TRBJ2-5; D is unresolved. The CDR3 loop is CASSPLGQETQYF. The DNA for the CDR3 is TGTGCCAGCAGCCCCCTAGGTCAAGAGACCCAGTACTTC.